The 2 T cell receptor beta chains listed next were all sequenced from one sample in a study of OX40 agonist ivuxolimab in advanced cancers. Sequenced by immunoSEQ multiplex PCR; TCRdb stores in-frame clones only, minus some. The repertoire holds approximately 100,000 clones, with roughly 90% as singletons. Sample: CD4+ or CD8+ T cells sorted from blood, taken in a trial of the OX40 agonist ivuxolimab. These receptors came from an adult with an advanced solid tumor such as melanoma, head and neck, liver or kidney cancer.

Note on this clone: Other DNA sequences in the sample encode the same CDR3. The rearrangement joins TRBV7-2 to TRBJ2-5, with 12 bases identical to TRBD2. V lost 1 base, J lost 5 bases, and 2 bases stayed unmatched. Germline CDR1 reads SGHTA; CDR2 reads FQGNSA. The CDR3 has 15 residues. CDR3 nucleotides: TGTGCCAGCAGCTTAGGACTAGCGGGAGTGGAGACCCAGTACTTC. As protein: CASSLGLAGVETQYF. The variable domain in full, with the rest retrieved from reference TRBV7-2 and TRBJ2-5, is GAGVSQSPSNKVTEKGKDVELRCDPISGHTALYWYRQSLGQGLEFLIYFQGNSAPDKSGLPSDRFSAERTGGSVSTLTIQRTQQEDSAVYLCASSLGLAGVETQYFGPGTRLLVL.

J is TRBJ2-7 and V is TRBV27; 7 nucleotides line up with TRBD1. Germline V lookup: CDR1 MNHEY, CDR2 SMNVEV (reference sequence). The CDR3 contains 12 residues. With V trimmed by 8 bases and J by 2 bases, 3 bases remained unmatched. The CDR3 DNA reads TGTGCCAGCCGCACAGGGGCCTACGAGCAGTACTTC. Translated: CASRTGAYEQYF.